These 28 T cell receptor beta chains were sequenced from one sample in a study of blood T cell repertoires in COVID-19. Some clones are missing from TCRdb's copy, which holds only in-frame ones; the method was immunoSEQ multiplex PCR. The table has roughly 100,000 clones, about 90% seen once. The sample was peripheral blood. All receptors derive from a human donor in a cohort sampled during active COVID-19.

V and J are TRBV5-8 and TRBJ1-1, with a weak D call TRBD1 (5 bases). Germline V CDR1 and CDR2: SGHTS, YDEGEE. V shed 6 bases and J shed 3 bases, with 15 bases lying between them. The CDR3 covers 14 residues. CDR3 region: CASTWVWGDTEAFF. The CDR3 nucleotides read TGTGCCAGCACCTGGGTTTGGGGGGACACTGAAGCTTTCTTT.

CDR3 loop: CATSEPGTESTDTQYF. Here the CDR3 DNA reads TGTGCCACCAGTGAGCCCGGGACAGAGAGCACAGATACGCAGTATTTT. V usage is TRBV24-1 and J usage is TRBJ2-3; 7 bases map to TRBD1. Losses at the gene ends were 4 bases for V and 0 bases for J; bases not matched to a gene: 6. This CDR3 has 16 residues. The germline V gene has CDR1 KGHDR and CDR2 SFDVKD.

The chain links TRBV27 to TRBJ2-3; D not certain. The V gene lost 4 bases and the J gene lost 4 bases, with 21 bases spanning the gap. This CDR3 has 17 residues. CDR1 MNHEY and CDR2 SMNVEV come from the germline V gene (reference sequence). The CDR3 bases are TGTGCCAGCAGTTCACCACCTGGGCGCGACATCCCAGATACGCAGTATTTT. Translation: CASSSPPGRDIPDTQYF.

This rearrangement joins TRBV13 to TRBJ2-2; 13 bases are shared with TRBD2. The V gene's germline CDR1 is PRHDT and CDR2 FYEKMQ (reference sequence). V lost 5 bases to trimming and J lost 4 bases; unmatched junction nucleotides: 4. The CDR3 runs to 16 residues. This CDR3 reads CASSGGLAGITGELFF. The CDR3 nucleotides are TGTGCCAGCAGCGGGGGACTAGCGGGGATCACCGGGGAGCTGTTTTTT.

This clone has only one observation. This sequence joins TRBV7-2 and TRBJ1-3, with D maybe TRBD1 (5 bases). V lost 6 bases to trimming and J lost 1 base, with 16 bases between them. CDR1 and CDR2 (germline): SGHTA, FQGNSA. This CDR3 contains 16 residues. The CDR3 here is CASSPRRGYSGNTIYF. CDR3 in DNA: TGTGCCAGCAGTCCACGCCGGGGGTATTCTGGAAACACCATATATTTT.

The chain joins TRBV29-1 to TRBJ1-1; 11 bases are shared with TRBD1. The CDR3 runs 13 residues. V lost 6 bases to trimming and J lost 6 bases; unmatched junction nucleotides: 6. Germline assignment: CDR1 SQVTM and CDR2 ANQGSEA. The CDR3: CSVDRGRFAEAFF. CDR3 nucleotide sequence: TGCAGCGTGGACAGGGGGCGATTTGCTGAAGCTTTCTTT.

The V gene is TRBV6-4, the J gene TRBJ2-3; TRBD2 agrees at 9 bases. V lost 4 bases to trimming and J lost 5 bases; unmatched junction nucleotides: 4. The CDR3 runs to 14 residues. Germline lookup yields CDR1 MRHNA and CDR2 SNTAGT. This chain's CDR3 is CASSGGGAGDTQYF. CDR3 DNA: TGTGCCAGCAGTGGCGGGGGGGCCGGAGATACGCAGTATTTT.

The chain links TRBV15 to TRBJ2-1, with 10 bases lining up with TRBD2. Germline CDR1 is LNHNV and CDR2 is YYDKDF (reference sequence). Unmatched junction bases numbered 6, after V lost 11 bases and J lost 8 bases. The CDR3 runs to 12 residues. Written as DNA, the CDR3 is TGTGCCGTCAGCGGGAGGGGTGATGAGCAGTTCTTC. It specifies CAVSGRGDEQFF.

The chain's CDR3 is CASSIGSGSEQYF. CDR3 DNA sequence: TGTGCCAGTAGTATAGGGTCCGGTTCCGAGCAGTACTTC. This chain joins TRBV19 and TRBJ2-7; D remains ambiguous. The germline V and J ends were trimmed by 1 base and 6 bases, with 10 bases remaining between them. This CDR3 is 13 amino acids long. Germline CDR1 is LNHDA and CDR2 is SQIVND (reference sequence).

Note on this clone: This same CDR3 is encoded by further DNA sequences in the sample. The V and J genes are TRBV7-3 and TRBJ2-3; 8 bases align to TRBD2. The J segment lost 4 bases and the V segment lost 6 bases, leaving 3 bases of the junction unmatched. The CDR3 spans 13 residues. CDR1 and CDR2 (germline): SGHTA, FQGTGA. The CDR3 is CASRAGGADTQYF. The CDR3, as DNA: TGTGCCAGCAGGGCGGGGGGCGCAGATACGCAGTATTTT.

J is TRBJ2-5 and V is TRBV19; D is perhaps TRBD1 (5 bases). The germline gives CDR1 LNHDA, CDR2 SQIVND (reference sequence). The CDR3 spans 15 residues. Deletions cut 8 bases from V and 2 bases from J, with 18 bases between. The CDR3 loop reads CASRAVGAGQETQYF. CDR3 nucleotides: TGTGCCAGTCGGGCAGTAGGGGCAGGTCAAGAGACCCAGTACTTC.

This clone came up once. The CDR3 protein is CASSLSAGTNEKLFF. The CDR3 DNA sequence: TGTGCCAGCAGCTTATCGGCGGGAACTAATGAAAAACTGTTTTTT. This chain connects TRBV7-9 to TRBJ1-4; D call uncertain. V was pared by 2 bases and J by 1 base, with 8 bases between. CDR3 length: 15 amino acids. Germline lookup yields CDR1 SEHNR and CDR2 FQNEAQ (reference sequence).

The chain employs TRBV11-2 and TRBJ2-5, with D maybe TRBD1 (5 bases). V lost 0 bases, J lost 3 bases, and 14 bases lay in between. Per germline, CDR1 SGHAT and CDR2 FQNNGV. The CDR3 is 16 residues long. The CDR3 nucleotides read TGTGCCAGCAGCTTAGATCCCAGGGATGGCGAAGAGACCCAGTACTTC. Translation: CASSLDPRDGEETQYF.

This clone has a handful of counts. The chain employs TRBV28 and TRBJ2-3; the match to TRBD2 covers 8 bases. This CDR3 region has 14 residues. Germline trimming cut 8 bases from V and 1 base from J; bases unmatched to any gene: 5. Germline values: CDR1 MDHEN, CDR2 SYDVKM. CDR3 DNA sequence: TGTGCCAGCCAACCTAGCGGGCGCACAGATACGCAGTATTTT. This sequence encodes CASQPSGRTDTQYF.

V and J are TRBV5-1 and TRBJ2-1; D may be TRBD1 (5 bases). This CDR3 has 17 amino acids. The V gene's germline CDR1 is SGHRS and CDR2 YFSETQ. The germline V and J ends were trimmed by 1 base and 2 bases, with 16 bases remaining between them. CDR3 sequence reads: CASSLMDTPTAYNEQFF. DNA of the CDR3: TGCGCCAGCAGCTTGATGGACACCCCTACGGCCTACAATGAGCAGTTCTTC.

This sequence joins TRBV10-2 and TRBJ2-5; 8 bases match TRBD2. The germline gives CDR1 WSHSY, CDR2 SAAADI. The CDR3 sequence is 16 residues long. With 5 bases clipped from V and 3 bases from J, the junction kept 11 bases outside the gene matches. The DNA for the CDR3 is TGCGCCAGCAGTAGTATAGACCGCGGGGGGAAAGAGACCCAGTACTTC. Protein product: CASSSIDRGGKETQYF.

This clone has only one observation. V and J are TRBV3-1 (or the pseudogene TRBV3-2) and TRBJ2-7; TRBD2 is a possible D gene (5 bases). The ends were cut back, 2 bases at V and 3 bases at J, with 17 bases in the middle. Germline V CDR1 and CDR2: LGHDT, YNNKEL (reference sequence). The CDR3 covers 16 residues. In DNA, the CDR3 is TGTGCCAGCAGCCAATGGAAAAGCGGAGCAAGCTACGAGCAGTACTTC. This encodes CASSQWKSGASYEQYF.

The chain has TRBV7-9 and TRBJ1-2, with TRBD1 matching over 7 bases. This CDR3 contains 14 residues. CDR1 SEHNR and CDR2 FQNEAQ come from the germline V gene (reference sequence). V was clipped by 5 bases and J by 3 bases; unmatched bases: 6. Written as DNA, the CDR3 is TGTGCCAGCAGCCCTCCAGGGACAGACTATGGCTACACCTTC. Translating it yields CASSPPGTDYGYTF.

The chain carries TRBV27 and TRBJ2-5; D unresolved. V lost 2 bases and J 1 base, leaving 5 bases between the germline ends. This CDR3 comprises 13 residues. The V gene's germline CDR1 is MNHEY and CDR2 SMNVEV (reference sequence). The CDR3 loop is CASSLTAQETQYF. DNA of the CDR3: TGTGCCAGCAGTTTAACAGCCCAAGAGACCCAGTACTTC.

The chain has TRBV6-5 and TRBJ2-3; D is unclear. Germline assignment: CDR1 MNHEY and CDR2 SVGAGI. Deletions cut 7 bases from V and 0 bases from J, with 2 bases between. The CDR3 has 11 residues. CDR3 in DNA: TGTGCCAGCACGAGCACAGATACGCAGTATTTT. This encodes CASTSTDTQYF.

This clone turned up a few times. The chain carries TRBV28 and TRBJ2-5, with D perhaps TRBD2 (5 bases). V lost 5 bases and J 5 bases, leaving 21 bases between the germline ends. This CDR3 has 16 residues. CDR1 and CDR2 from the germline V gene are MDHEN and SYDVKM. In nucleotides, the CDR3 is TGTGCCAGCAGTCCCTGGGAGACCCGCATTGGGGAGACCCAGTACTTC. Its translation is CASSPWETRIGETQYF.

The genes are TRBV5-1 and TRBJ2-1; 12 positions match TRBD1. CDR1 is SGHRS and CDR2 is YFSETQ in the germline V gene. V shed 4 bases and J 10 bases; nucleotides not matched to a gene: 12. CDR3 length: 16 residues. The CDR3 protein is CASSRNPGQGAREQFF. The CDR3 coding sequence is TGCGCCAGCAGCCGAAATCCGGGACAGGGGGCACGAGAGCAGTTCTTC.

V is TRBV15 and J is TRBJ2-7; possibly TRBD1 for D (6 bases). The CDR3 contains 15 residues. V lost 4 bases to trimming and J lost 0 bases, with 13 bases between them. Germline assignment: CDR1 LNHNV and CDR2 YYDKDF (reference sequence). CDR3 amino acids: CATSTLEGGSYEQYF. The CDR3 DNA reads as TGTGCCACCAGCACGCTGGAAGGGGGCTCCTACGAGCAGTACTTC.

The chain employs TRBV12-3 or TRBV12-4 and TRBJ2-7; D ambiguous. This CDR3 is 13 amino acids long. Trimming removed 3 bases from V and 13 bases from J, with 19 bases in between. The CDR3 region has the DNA TGTGCCAGCAGTTTGTCCCGGTCAGCGAGGCACTACTTC. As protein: CASSLSRSARHYF.

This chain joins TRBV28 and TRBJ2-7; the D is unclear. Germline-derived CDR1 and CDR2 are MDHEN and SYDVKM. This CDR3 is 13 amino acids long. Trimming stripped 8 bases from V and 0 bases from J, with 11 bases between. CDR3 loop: CASVSEGSYEQYF. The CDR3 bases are TGTGCCAGCGTAAGCGAAGGCTCCTACGAGCAGTACTTC.

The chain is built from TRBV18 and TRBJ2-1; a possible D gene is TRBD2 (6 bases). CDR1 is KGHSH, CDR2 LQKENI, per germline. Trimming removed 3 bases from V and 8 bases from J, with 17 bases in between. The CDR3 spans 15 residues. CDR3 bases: TGTGCCAGCTCACCTCCGGGACTTGACAATTATGAGCAGTTCTTC. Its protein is CASSPPGLDNYEQFF.

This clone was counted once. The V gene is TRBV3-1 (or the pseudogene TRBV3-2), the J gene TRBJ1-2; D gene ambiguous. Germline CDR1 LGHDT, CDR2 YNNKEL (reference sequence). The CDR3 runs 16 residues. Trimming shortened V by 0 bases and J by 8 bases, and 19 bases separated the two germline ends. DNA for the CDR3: TGTGCCAGCAGCCAAGATCTTGGCGCTACCCTAGGAGGCTACACCTTC. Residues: CASSQDLGATLGGYTF.

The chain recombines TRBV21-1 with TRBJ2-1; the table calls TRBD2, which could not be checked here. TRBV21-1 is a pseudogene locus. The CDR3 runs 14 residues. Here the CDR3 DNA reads TGTGCCAGCAGCAAAGGAGGCGGGAGAGATGAGCAGTTCTTC. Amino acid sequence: CASSKGGGRDEQFF.